A selection of T cell receptor beta chains follows, all from one sample in a study of cytomegalovirus exposure and HLA in healthy donors. The protocol was immunoSEQ multiplex PCR, while the TCRdb copy is restricted to in-frame clones and leaves out a portion. This table holds approximately 170,000 clones, 65% to 90% found once. The sample taken for sequencing was PBMCs. Receptors were obtained from a human donor in good health. CDR3s include the opening cysteine and the closing phenylalanine or tryptophan. A D gene is named only where the DNA matches it firmly.

v_call	d_call	cdr3_length	j_call	cdr3_nt	cdr3_aa
TRBV9	TRBD2	15	TRBJ2-7	TGTGCCAGCAGCGCTGGTGGGACGGGGGGGTACGAGCAGTACTTC	CASSAGGTGGYEQYF
TRBV11-2	.	14	TRBJ2-7	TGTGCCAGCAGCTGGGTCGGACAGTCCTACGAGCAGTACTTC	CASSWVGQSYEQYF
TRBV2	.	15	TRBJ2-3	TGTGCCAGCAGTGAACTACAGGTCCGGACAGATACGCAGTATTTT	CASSELQVRTDTQYF
TRBV19	TRBD1	15	TRBJ1-2	TGTGCCAGTAGTCACCCTAGACAGGGCATCTATGGCTACACCTTC	CASSHPRQGIYGYTF
TRBV6-6	.	16	TRBJ1-1	TGTGCCAGCAGTTACGGAGGGGGAGGGGAGGAAACTGAAGCTTTCTTT	CASSYGGGGEETEAFF
TRBV7-2	.	16	TRBJ1-3	TGTGCCAGCAGCGCCCGACAGAAGAGCTCTGGAAACACCATATATTTT	CASSARQKSSGNTIYF
TRBV27	TRBD1	16	TRBJ1-2	TGTGCCAGCAGTCCTACGGGGGCGACAGGGCCCTATGGCTACACCTTC	CASSPTGATGPYGYTF
TRBV19	.	13	TRBJ2-7	TGTGCCAGTAGTATCCCCGGGACACGCGAGCAGTACTTC	CASSIPGTREQYF
TRBV18	TRBD1	14	TRBJ1-5	TGTGCCAGCTCACCGACGACAGGGAATCAGCCCCAGCATTTT	CASSPTTGNQPQHF
TRBV5-1	TRBD2	16	TRBJ2-3	TGCGCCAGCAGCCGTAGCGGGGGGCGAAGCACAGATACGCAGTATTTT	CASSRSGGRSTDTQYF
TRBV6-4	.	14	TRBJ2-1	TGTGCCAGCAGTGACGCCTTTTCCGGAGGTGAGCAGTTCTTC	CASSDAFSGGEQFF
TRBV19	.	13	TRBJ2-5	TGTGCCAGTAGCGCCGTGGCCCAAGAGACCCAGTACTTC	CASSAVAQETQYF
TRBV20-1	.	11	TRBJ2-1	TGCAGTGCTACCCATTGGAGTGAGCAGTTCTTC	CSATHWSEQFF
TRBV12-5	.	13	TRBJ1-1	TGTGCTAGTGGTTTGGTGCAGGGTAGTAAAGCTTTCTTT	CASGLVQGSKAFF
TRBV6-5	.	13	TRBJ2-6	TGTGCCAGCACCACCCTAGGGGCCAACGTCCTGACTTTC	CASTTLGANVLTF
TRBV5-6	TRBD1	15	TRBJ1-4	TGTGCCAGCAGCTACTTTCCGGGACAGAATGAAAAACTGTTTTTT	CASSYFPGQNEKLFF
TRBV5-6	.	13	TRBJ1-1	TGTGCCAGCAGCTTCGGGGGGAACACTGAAGCTTTCTTT	CASSFGGNTEAFF
TRBV6-1	.	14	TRBJ2-7	TGTGCCAGCAGTGAACTAGGGGGTACTTACGAGCAGTACTTC	CASSELGGTYEQYF